The 15 T cell receptor beta chains below all came from one sample that was sequenced in a study of blood T cell repertoires in COVID-19. Libraries were prepared by immunoSEQ multiplex PCR; TCRdb keeps only in-frame clonotypes and omits some of them. Seen here are 350,000 to 450,000 clones, about nine tenths observed once, and the top ten hold around 1.5%. Sequencing was done on a sample of peripheral blood. The receptors were sampled from a woman aged 40 to 49 with COVID-19, enrolled during active disease.

This chain connects TRBV6-2 or TRBV6-3 to TRBJ1-2, with a weak D call TRBD1 (6 bases). V shed 2 bases and J shed 4 bases, with 14 bases lying between them. The CDR3 is made up of 15 amino acids. Germline V gene lookup returns CDR1 MNHEY and CDR2 SVGEGT. The CDR3 region has the DNA TGTGCCAGCAGTTACAGCGGGGGGCGCGCCTATGGCTACACCTTC. Its protein product is CASSYSGGRAYGYTF.

The J gene is TRBJ1-5, the V gene TRBV28; 8 bases are a match to TRBD1. Trimming removed 6 bases from V and 5 bases from J; junction bases left unmatched: 6. The germline V gene has CDR1 MDHEN and CDR2 SYDVKM. CDR3 length: 14 amino acids. This chain's CDR3 is CASRSGTGYQPQHF. The CDR3 nucleotides read TGTGCCAGCAGGTCCGGGACAGGCTATCAGCCCCAGCATTTT.

This clone was seen a single time. The chain uses TRBV28 and TRBJ2-1; TRBD1 agrees at 9 bases. The V segment lost 10 bases and the J segment 6 bases; nucleotides outside the gene matches: 13. Germline V gene data show CDR1 as MDHEN and CDR2 as SYDVKM. The CDR3 is 15 residues long. The CDR3 coding sequence is TGTGCCACCTCAACCGGGACAGGGTACCCCAATGAGCAGTTCTTC. Translated, it gives CATSTGTGYPNEQFF.

V and J are TRBV18 and TRBJ1-4; D unresolved. This CDR3 region has 15 residues. Germline loops: CDR1 KGHSH, CDR2 LQKENI. V gave up 3 bases and J gave up 7 bases, with 15 bases separating them. This CDR3 reads CASSPSIIGREKLFF. For the CDR3, the DNA is TGTGCCAGCTCACCCTCGATAATCGGTCGTGAAAAACTGTTTTTT.

The chain joins TRBV5-4 to TRBJ1-6, with 7 bases lining up with TRBD1. From germline, CDR1 is SGHNT and CDR2 YYREEE (reference sequence). Trimming took 3 bases from V and 7 from J; bases not matched to a gene: 7. The CDR3 covers 15 residues. CDR3 amino acids: CASSSRTGSNSPLHF. The CDR3 DNA is TGTGCCAGCAGCTCTAGGACAGGTTCAAATTCACCCCTCCACTTT.

The chain uses TRBV1 and TRBJ2-2; the table's D gene call, TRBD1, was not cross checked with the DNA. TRBV1 is noted as a pseudogene. The CDR3 totals 16 residues. The CDR3 sequence is CTSSQPGQRNTGELFF. DNA for the CDR3: TGCACCAGCAGCCAACCGGGACAGCGGAACACCGGGGAGCTGTTTTTT.

The rearrangement links TRBV28 to TRBJ2-7, with TRBD1 identical over 7 bases. The CDR3 covers 14 residues. V lost 9 bases and J lost 3; bases outside the gene matches: 11. The germline CDR1 and CDR2 sequences are MDHEN and SYDVKM. This chain's CDR3 is CASLSYRGYYEQYF. The CDR3 DNA is TGTGCCAGTCTGTCTTACAGGGGATACTACGAGCAGTACTTC.

The gene calls are TRBV9 and TRBJ1-5; D remains ambiguous. With 0 bases removed from V and 3 bases from J, the gap between germline ends came to 10 bases. The length of the CDR3 is 15 residues. Germline V gene lookup returns CDR1 SGDLS and CDR2 YYNGEE. The CDR3 loop reads CASSVAPGHNQPQHF. CDR3 in DNA: TGTGCCAGCAGCGTAGCACCAGGTCACAATCAGCCCCAGCATTTT.

This chain uses TRBV6-1 with TRBJ2-2, with 10 bases that match TRBD2. Germline V lookup: CDR1 MNHNS, CDR2 SASEGT. V shed 0 bases, J shed 6 bases, and the junction held 4 bases outside the gene matches. The CDR3 runs to 16 residues. CDR3 region: CASSEAASGRSGELFF. The CDR3 DNA reads as TGTGCCAGCAGTGAAGCGGCTAGCGGGAGATCCGGGGAGCTGTTTTTT.

This sequence joins TRBV6-2 or TRBV6-3 and TRBJ2-7; weak D call: TRBD2 (7 bases). With 6 bases removed from V and 6 bases from J, the gap between germline ends came to 21 bases. The CDR3 has 15 amino acids. Germline-derived CDR1 and CDR2 are MNHEY and SVGEGT. In DNA form, the CDR3 reads TGTGCCAGCAGCACCAGGGGCGGGAGACTTGGCGAGCAGTACTTC. Encoded protein: CASSTRGGRLGEQYF.

V gene TRBV19 combines with J gene TRBJ2-6; D is uncertain. V was clipped by 6 bases and J by 3 bases, with 9 bases between them. The length of the CDR3 is 14 residues. The V gene's germline CDR1 is LNHDA and CDR2 SQIVND (reference sequence). Written as DNA, the CDR3 is TGTGCCAGTAGAGATCGAGGTGGGGCCAACGTCCTGACTTTC. Residues: CASRDRGGANVLTF.

The chain joins TRBV18 to TRBJ1-2; D is unresolved. Trimming stripped 3 bases from V and 5 bases from J, with 19 bases between. Germline values: CDR1 KGHSH, CDR2 LQKENI. The CDR3 sequence is 16 residues long. The CDR3 sequence is CASSPGGTGDSYGYTF. For the CDR3, the DNA is TGTGCCAGCTCACCGGGAGGCACCGGCGACTCATATGGCTACACCTTC.

The V call is TRBV2, the J call TRBJ1-2; 8 bases agree with TRBD1. The CDR3 contains 11 residues. CDR1 and CDR2 from the germline V gene are SNHLY and FYNNEI. The CDR3, as DNA: TGTGCGAAGCAGGGGGCCTGGGGTAGGACCTTC. Protein product: CAKQGAWGRTF.

The chain joins TRBV7-6 to TRBJ2-1; 8 nucleotides agree with TRBD2. J gave up 0 bases and V 3 bases, and 10 bases lay outside the gene matches. The germline gives CDR1 SGHVS, CDR2 FNYEAQ. The CDR3 is 18 amino acids. CDR3: CASSLLAKRGSSYNEQFF. The CDR3 DNA reads as TGTGCCAGCAGCTTGTTAGCAAAGCGGGGGAGCTCCTACAATGAGCAGTTCTTC.

This sequence joins TRBV7-2 and TRBJ1-1, with 8 nucleotides matching TRBD1. V lost 5 bases, J lost 1 base, and 3 bases stayed unmatched. The germline gives CDR1 SGHTA, CDR2 FQGNSA. CDR3 length: 14 residues. CDR3 protein: CASSRGQGNTEAFF. CDR3 in DNA: TGTGCCAGCAGCCGCGGACAGGGGAACACTGAAGCTTTCTTT.